A selection of T cell receptor beta chains follows, all from one sample in a study of blood T cell repertoires in COVID-19. Profiling relied on immunoSEQ multiplex PCR, and the TCRdb table lists in-frame clones only, not all of them. The sample contains 150,000 to 200,000 clones, approximately 90% of which appear only once. Sample: peripheral blood. Receptor source: a woman aged 50 to 60 with acute or convalescent COVID-19. Both conserved end residues are part of each CDR3. Fields, in order: D gene, J gene, clone size, V gene, CDR3 protein, CDR3 DNA. D genes are given only for firm matches. The size field is filled for only some rows; it gives once, few, many or a size class.

D: TRBD2
J: TRBJ2-2
size: NA
V: TRBV10-3
CDR3: CAITGLAGGLTGELFF
DNA: TGTGCCATCACCGGACTAGCGGGGGGGCTAACCGGGGAGCTGTTTTTT

D: TRBD2
J: TRBJ2-7
size: NA
V: TRBV18
CDR3: CASSREDEQYF
DNA: TGTGCCAGTTCACGGGAGGACGAGCAGTACTTC

D: NA
J: TRBJ1-1
size: NA
V: TRBV20-1
CDR3: CSAPGYTEAFF
DNA: TGCAGTGCTCCAGGGTACACTGAAGCTTTCTTT

D: NA
J: TRBJ1-1
size: NA
V: TRBV4-1
CDR3: CASSQAGGRGAFF
DNA: TGCGCCAGCAGCCAAGCCGGGGGGCGCGGGGCTTTCTTT

D: TRBD1
J: TRBJ2-7
size: NA
V: TRBV6-5
CDR3: CASRSPGQGYYEQYF
DNA: TGTGCCAGCAGATCACCGGGACAGGGGTATTACGAGCAGTACTTC

D: TRBD2
J: TRBJ2-3
size: NA
V: TRBV6-2/TRBV6-3
CDR3: CASSSEVAGATDTQYF
DNA: TGTGCCAGCAGTTCCGAGGTAGCGGGAGCCACAGATACGCAGTATTTT

D: NA
J: TRBJ1-1
size: NA
V: TRBV5-5
CDR3: CASSFTENTEAFF
DNA: TGTGCCAGCAGCTTTACAGAGAACACTGAAGCTTTCTTT

D: NA
J: TRBJ2-2
size: NA
V: TRBV10-3
CDR3: CATWTENTGELFF
DNA: TGTGCCACTTGGACAGAGAACACCGGGGAGCTGTTTTTT

D: TRBD2
J: TRBJ2-3
size: NA
V: TRBV7-3
CDR3: CASSPSGEGDTQYF
DNA: TGTGCCAGCAGCCCTAGCGGGGAGGGAGATACGCAGTATTTT

D: TRBD1
J: TRBJ2-7
size: NA
V: TRBV29-1
CDR3: CSVAGQATNEQYF
DNA: TGCAGCGTGGCCGGACAGGCCACTAACGAGCAGTACTTC

D: TRBD1
J: TRBJ2-3
size: NA
V: TRBV6-2/TRBV6-3
CDR3: CASSYRYRGRSDTQYF
DNA: TGTGCCAGCAGTTACCGGTACAGGGGACGCTCGGATACGCAGTATTTT

D: NA
J: TRBJ1-1
size: NA
V: TRBV5-6
CDR3: CASSLRQGSPEAFF
DNA: TGTGCCAGCAGCTTGAGGCAGGGAAGCCCTGAAGCTTTCTTT

D: TRBD2
J: TRBJ2-1
size: NA
V: TRBV9
CDR3: CASSITSGVQVNEQFF
DNA: TGTGCCAGCAGCATTACTAGCGGTGTGCAGGTTAATGAGCAGTTCTTC

D: TRBD1
J: TRBJ1-3
size: NA
V: TRBV24-1
CDR3: CATSDPDRGGNTIYF
DNA: TGTGCCACCAGTGACCCGGACAGGGGGGGAAACACCATATATTTT

D: TRBD1
J: TRBJ1-2
size: few
V: TRBV6-5
CDR3: CANWDRGNGYTF
DNA: TGTGCCAACTGGGACAGGGGGAATGGCTACACCTTC

D: TRBD1
J: TRBJ1-3
size: NA
V: TRBV13
CDR3: CASSQVRGRLSGNTIYF
DNA: TGTGCCAGCAGCCAGGTAAGGGGGCGACTCTCTGGAAACACCATATATTTT

D: TRBD1
J: TRBJ1-2
size: NA
V: TRBV12-3/TRBV12-4
CDR3: CASTRTGNYGYTF
DNA: TGTGCCAGCACCCGGACAGGCAACTATGGCTACACCTTC

D: TRBD2
J: TRBJ2-3
size: NA
V: TRBV2
CDR3: CARQAGGPQGTQYF
DNA: TGTGCCCGCCAAGCGGGAGGCCCCCAGGGCACGCAGTATTTT

D: TRBD1
J: TRBJ2-5
size: NA
V: TRBV5-1
CDR3: CASSEGQGWGETQYF
DNA: TGCGCCAGCAGCGAAGGACAGGGTTGGGGAGAGACCCAGTACTTC

D: TRBD1
J: TRBJ1-2
size: NA
V: TRBV28
CDR3: CASSTGQGGYGYTF
DNA: TGTGCCAGCAGTACGGGACAGGGAGGATATGGCTACACCTTC

D: NA
J: TRBJ2-7
size: NA
V: TRBV7-2
CDR3: CASSPQEPPYEQYF
DNA: TGTGCCAGCAGCCCACAGGAACCTCCCTACGAGCAGTACTTC

D: TRBD1
J: TRBJ2-3
size: NA
V: TRBV18
CDR3: CASSPGQGRDTGTDTQYF
DNA: TGTGCCAGCTCACCGGGACAGGGGAGAGACACAGGCACAGATACGCAGTATTTT

D: TRBD1
J: TRBJ1-6
size: once
V: TRBV13
CDR3: CASSVRTGFTNSPLHF
DNA: TGTGCCAGCAGCGTCAGGACAGGGTTTACTAATTCACCCCTCCACTTT

D: TRBD1
J: TRBJ1-5
size: NA
V: TRBV5-4
CDR3: CASSAGQDQPQHF
DNA: TGTGCCAGCAGCGCGGGACAGGATCAGCCCCAGCATTTT

D: TRBD1
J: TRBJ1-1
size: NA
V: TRBV7-6
CDR3: CASSLGDRGKGRHQAFF
DNA: TGTGCCAGCAGCTTAGGGGACAGGGGAAAGGGGCGACATCAAGCTTTCTTT

D: NA
J: TRBJ2-2
size: NA
V: TRBV21-1
CDR3: CASSKGTGGNTGELFF
DNA: TGTGCCAGCAGCAAGGGTACAGGGGGTAACACCGGGGAGCTGTTTTTT

D: TRBD1
J: TRBJ1-2
size: NA
V: TRBV13
CDR3: CASSFRDRAYYGYTF
DNA: TGTGCCAGCAGCTTCCGGGACAGGGCTTACTATGGCTACACCTTC

D: NA
J: TRBJ2-5
size: NA
V: TRBV19
CDR3: CASSSAVQETQYF
DNA: TGTGCCAGTAGTAGTGCAGTACAAGAGACCCAGTACTTC

D: NA
J: TRBJ2-5
size: NA
V: TRBV10-1
CDR3: CASSGGGGHSPSETQYF
DNA: TGCGCCAGCAGTGGGGGAGGGGGACACTCCCCCTCAGAGACCCAGTACTTC

D: TRBD1
J: TRBJ1-2
size: NA
V: TRBV7-2
CDR3: CASSLEQGALYGYTF
DNA: TGTGCCAGCAGCTTAGAACAGGGGGCCCTCTATGGCTACACCTTC

D: NA
J: TRBJ2-1
size: NA
V: TRBV5-1
CDR3: CASSLGWGDSEQFF
DNA: TGCGCCAGCAGCTTGGGCTGGGGCGACTCTGAGCAGTTCTTC

D: TRBD2
J: TRBJ2-3
size: NA
V: TRBV4-3
CDR3: CASSQALRGGTDTQYF
DNA: TGCGCCAGCAGCCAAGCTTTGCGGGGGGGCACAGATACGCAGTATTTT

D: NA
J: TRBJ1-1
size: NA
V: TRBV12-3/TRBV12-4
CDR3: CASRLGDTEAFF
DNA: TGTGCCAGCCGCCTGGGAGACACTGAAGCTTTCTTT

D: TRBD1
J: TRBJ2-5
size: NA
V: TRBV10-3
CDR3: CAAGDRVIGETQYF
DNA: TGTGCCGCCGGGGACAGGGTGATCGGGGAGACCCAGTACTTC

D: NA
J: TRBJ1-2
size: once
V: TRBV19
CDR3: CASSIQGGPNYGYTF
DNA: TGTGCCAGTAGTATCCAGGGCGGCCCTAACTATGGCTACACCTTC

D: NA
J: TRBJ2-5
size: NA
V: TRBV6-2/TRBV6-3
CDR3: CASSPSQETQYF
DNA: TGTGCCAGCAGTCCCAGTCAAGAGACCCAGTACTTC

D: NA
J: TRBJ1-2
size: NA
V: TRBV7-2
CDR3: CASGTAGVAYGYTF
DNA: TGTGCCAGCGGTACAGCGGGGGTGGCATATGGCTACACCTTC

D: TRBD1
J: TRBJ1-2
size: NA
V: TRBV10-3
CDR3: CAISEGWDSLNYGYTF
DNA: TGTGCCATCAGTGAGGGTTGGGACAGCCTTAACTATGGCTACACCTTC

D: NA
J: TRBJ2-2
size: NA
V: TRBV4-2
CDR3: CASSQGQHTGELFF
DNA: TGTGCCAGCAGCCAAGGACAGCACACCGGGGAGCTGTTTTTT

D: NA
J: TRBJ2-5
size: NA
V: TRBV5-1
CDR3: CASSHDRYSETQYF
DNA: TGCGCCAGCAGCCACGACAGGTACTCAGAGACCCAGTACTTC

D: TRBD2
J: TRBJ2-7
size: NA
V: TRBV6-2/TRBV6-3
CDR3: CASSYGGRAYEQYF
DNA: TGTGCCAGCAGTTACGGCGGGAGGGCCTACGAGCAGTACTTC

D: NA
J: TRBJ1-5
size: NA
V: TRBV7-2
CDR3: CASHTEGTLPQPQHF
DNA: TGTGCCAGCCATACAGAGGGGACTCTTCCTCAGCCCCAGCATTTT

D: TRBD1
J: TRBJ1-4
size: NA
V: TRBV14
CDR3: CASSFGTGEEKLFF
DNA: TGTGCCAGCAGCTTCGGGACAGGGGAAGAAAAACTGTTTTTT

D: TRBD2
J: TRBJ2-1
size: few
V: TRBV19
CDR3: CASRPSGKGWNEQFF
DNA: TGTGCCAGTAGGCCTAGCGGGAAAGGTTGGAATGAGCAGTTCTTC

D: TRBD1
J: TRBJ1-1
size: NA
V: TRBV7-8
CDR3: CASSLEGQGVRTEAFF
DNA: TGTGCCAGCAGCTTAGAGGGGCAGGGGGTGAGGACTGAAGCTTTCTTT

D: NA
J: TRBJ2-7
size: once
V: TRBV6-6
CDR3: CASSLRDYEQYF
DNA: TGTGCCAGCAGTTTGCGGGACTACGAGCAGTACTTC

D: NA
J: TRBJ2-3
size: NA
V: TRBV6-5
CDR3: CASSHSTDTQYF
DNA: TGTGCCAGCAGCCATAGCACAGATACGCAGTATTTT

D: TRBD2
J: TRBJ2-5
size: NA
V: TRBV10-2
CDR3: CASSETWGLAAKETQYF
DNA: TGCGCCAGCAGTGAGACGTGGGGACTAGCGGCCAAAGAGACCCAGTACTTC

D: TRBD2
J: TRBJ2-1
size: once
V: TRBV14
CDR3: CASSQDRLAGKDEQFF
DNA: TGTGCCAGCAGCCAAGATCGACTAGCGGGAAAAGATGAGCAGTTCTTC

D: NA
J: TRBJ2-3
size: NA
V: TRBV4-1
CDR3: CASSQGAATDTQYF
DNA: TGCGCCAGCAGCCAAGGGGCAGCCACAGATACGCAGTATTTT

D: NA
J: TRBJ2-2
size: NA
V: TRBV5-6
CDR3: CASSLGGAGELFF
DNA: TGTGCCAGCAGCTTGGGGGGGGCCGGGGAGCTGTTTTTT

D: TRBD1
J: TRBJ2-7
size: NA
V: TRBV5-4
CDR3: CASSSPSGTGNYEQYF
DNA: TGTGCCAGCAGCTCTCCTTCCGGGACAGGCAACTACGAGCAGTACTTC

D: NA
J: TRBJ1-1
size: NA
V: TRBV6-6
CDR3: CASSYSSGGTEAFF
DNA: TGTGCCAGCAGTTACTCGTCGGGGGGCACTGAAGCTTTCTTT

D: NA
J: TRBJ1-2
size: NA
V: TRBV7-9
CDR3: CASSRGDDGYTF
DNA: TGTGCCAGCAGCCGGGGGGACGATGGCTACACCTTC

D: TRBD2
J: TRBJ2-7
size: once
V: TRBV12-5
CDR3: CASGPPAGGPYEQYF
DNA: TGTGCTAGTGGCCCCCCTGCGGGAGGACCGTACGAGCAGTACTTC

D: TRBD1
J: TRBJ1-2
size: NA
V: TRBV24-1
CDR3: CATSDRDRVAGYTF
DNA: TGTGCCACCAGTGACCGCGACAGGGTGGCCGGCTACACCTTC

D: NA
J: TRBJ1-6
size: NA
V: TRBV5-1
CDR3: CASSLVGGGYSPLHF
DNA: TGCGCCAGCAGCTTGGTGGGAGGAGGGTATTCACCCCTCCACTTT

D: TRBD2
J: TRBJ2-2
size: NA
V: TRBV19
CDR3: CASSILAGGELFF
DNA: TGTGCCAGTAGCATACTAGCGGGGGGGGAGCTGTTTTTT

D: NA
J: TRBJ2-7
size: NA
V: TRBV30
CDR3: CAWSSGSSYEQYF
DNA: TGTGCCTGGAGTTCGGGGTCCTCCTACGAGCAGTACTTC